This T cell receptor (beta chain) was sequenced for a study of T cells in Graves' hyperthyroidism and ophthalmopathy. Overall study findings and caveats: Ophthalmopathy and stable hyperthyroidism were told apart by a 13 V-J model. Most thyroid clonotypes expanded above 0.001 were also detected in blood.

Looked up from germline, CDR1 is SGHTA and CDR2 is FQGNSA. The CDR3 has 14 residues. Using RNA transcripts as the source, TCR beta CDR3 regions were amplified. HTBI primers drove first-round RT-PCR of the TCR CDR3. TCRdb reanalysed the multiplex PCR reads using MiXCR and keeps one entry per CDR3 protein. The data show roughly 800,000 distinct CDR3 sequences, about 38% seen once. Used for diagnoses were clinical symptoms, serum thyroxine and TRAb, thyroid ultrasound and orbital computed tomography. Points on this clonotype: The target antigen is unknown. Being one base from a much bigger clone, this may be a read error.

The chain combines TRBV7-2 with TRBJ1-1, with unresolved D. The clonotype originates from a man between 18 and 29 years old with Graves' hyperthyroidism. Sequenced material: blood. The CDR3 here is CANSLEVGPHEAFF. For the CDR3, the DNA is TGTGCCAACAGCTTAGAAGTTGGCCCTCATGAAGCTTTCTTT. The full variable domain, completed using reference TRBV7-2 and TRBJ1-1, is GAGVSQSPSNKVTEKGKDVELRCDPISGHTALYWYRQSLGQGLEFLIYFQGNSAPDKSGLPSDRFSAERTGGSVSTLTIQRTQQEDSAVYLCANSLEVGPHEAFFGQGTRLTVV.